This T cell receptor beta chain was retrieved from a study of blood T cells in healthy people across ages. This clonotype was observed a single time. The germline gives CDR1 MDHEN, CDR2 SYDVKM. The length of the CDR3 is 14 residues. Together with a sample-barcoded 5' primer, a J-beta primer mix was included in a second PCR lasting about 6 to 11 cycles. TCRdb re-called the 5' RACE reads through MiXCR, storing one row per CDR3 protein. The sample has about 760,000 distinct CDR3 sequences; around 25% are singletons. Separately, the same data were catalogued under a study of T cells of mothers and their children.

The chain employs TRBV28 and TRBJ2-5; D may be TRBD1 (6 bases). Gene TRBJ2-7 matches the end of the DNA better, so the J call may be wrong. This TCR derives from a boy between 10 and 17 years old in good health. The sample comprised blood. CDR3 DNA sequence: TGTGCCAGCAGCTTCCCAGGGGTGGGATACGAGCAGTACTTC. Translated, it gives CASSFPGVGYEQYF.